This entry concerns a single T cell receptor (beta chain). On each TCR cDNA molecule, a unique molecular identifier was present. TCRdb re-analysed the 5' RACE reads in MiXCR, keeping a single row per CDR3 protein. The sample records almost 75,000 distinct CDR3 sequences, 13% being singletons. This specimen belongs to a study of spatial heterogeneity in lung cancer. Indicated time point: sample taken at primary tumor resection. Unsorted whole RNA from tumor, nontumor lung or frozen PBMC underwent sequencing. The CDR3 is 16 residues long. Trimming removed 5 bases from V and 4 bases from J, with 21 bases in between.

This chain connects TRBV12-3 or TRBV12-4 to TRBJ2-7, with a tentative D call TRBD2 (5 bases). This specimen was PBMCs, taken at surgery. The TCR sequence derives from a male donor with early-stage non-small cell lung cancer. The CDR3 sequence is CASSNPGRTGIYEQYF. The CDR3 DNA sequence: TGTGCCAGCAGTAACCCCGGCAGGACCGGGATTTACGAGCAGTACTTC.